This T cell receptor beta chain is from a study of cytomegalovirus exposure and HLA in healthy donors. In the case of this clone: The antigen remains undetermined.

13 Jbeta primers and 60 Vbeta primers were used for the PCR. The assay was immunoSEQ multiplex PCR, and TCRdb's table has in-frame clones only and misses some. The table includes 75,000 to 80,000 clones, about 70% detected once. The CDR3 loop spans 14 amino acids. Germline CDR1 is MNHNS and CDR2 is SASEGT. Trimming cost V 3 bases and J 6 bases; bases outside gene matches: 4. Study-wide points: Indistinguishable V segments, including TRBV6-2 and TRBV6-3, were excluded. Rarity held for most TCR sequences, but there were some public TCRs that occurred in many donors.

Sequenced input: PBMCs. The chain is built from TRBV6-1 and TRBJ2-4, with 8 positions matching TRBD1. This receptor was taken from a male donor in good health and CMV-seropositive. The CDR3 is CASSDQGAGNIQYF. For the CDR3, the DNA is TGTGCCAGCAGTGATCAGGGGGCGGGAAACATTCAGTACTTC.